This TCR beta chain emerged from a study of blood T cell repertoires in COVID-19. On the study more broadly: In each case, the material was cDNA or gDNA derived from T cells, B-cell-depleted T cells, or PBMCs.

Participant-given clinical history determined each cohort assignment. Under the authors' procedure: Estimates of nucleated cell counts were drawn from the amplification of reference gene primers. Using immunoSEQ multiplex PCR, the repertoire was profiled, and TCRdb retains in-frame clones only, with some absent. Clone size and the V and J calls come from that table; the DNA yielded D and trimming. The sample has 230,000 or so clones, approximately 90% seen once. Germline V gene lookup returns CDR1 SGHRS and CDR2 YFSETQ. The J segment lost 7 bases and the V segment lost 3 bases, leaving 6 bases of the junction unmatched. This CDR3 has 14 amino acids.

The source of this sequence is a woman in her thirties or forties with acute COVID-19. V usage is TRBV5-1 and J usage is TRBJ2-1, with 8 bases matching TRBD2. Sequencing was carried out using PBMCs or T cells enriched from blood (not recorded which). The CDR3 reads CASSSALAVNEQFF. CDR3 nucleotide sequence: TGCGCCAGCAGCTCCGCACTAGCGGTGAATGAGCAGTTCTTC.